The next 19 T cell receptor beta chains were all read from a single sample in a study of T-cell reconstitution after alpha-beta-depleted transplantation in children (dated by TCRdb to 2016 to 2017). In the paper's terms, the treatment or condition label means: allogeneic hematopoietic cell transplantation with graft depleted of TCRalphabeta T cells and CD19 B cells. Libraries were constructed by PCR. TCRdb lists the instrument as Illumina HiSeq 2500. Molecular barcoding was employed in the preparation of TCR libraries, with unique molecular identifiers being used to normalize TCRbeta repertoire quantification. Using fastp at Q25 and MiXCR, TCRdb reprocessed the public reads and kept productive beta chains. Rows merge per CDR3 protein into single entries with the most common DNA and genes. The sample table holds hundreds of thousands of distinct CDR3 sequences, of which approximately 15% were seen once. Of the sample, roughly 5% is held by the ten largest clones.

This specimen was PBMCs, mostly from graft donor cells, taken 360 days after TCRalphabeta/CD19-depleted stem cell transplant. The receptors were sampled from a male patient younger than 18 who had a stem cell transplant for acute lymphoblastic leukemia, so the T cells may come from the graft donor.

There are a few counts of this clonotype. The chain recombines TRBV14 with TRBJ2-1; possibly TRBD2 for D (5 bases). V was pared by 0 bases and J by 8 bases, with 14 bases between. Germline V gene data show CDR1 as SGHDN and CDR2 as FVKESK. This CDR3 has 15 amino acids. This chain's CDR3 is CASSQDRRGPYEQFF. CDR3 coding DNA: TGTGCCAGCAGCCAAGATCGAAGAGGGCCGTATGAGCAGTTCTTC. Using reference TRBV14 and TRBJ2-1 for the parts outside the CDR3, the full variable domain is EAGVTQFPSHSVIEKGQTVTLRCDPISGHDNLYWYRRVMGKEIKFLLHFVKESKQDESGMPNNRFLAERTGGTYSTLKVQPAELEDSGVYFCASSQDRRGPYEQFFGPGTRLTVL.

The J gene is TRBJ2-3, the V gene TRBV6-1; D is undetermined. The CDR3 extends over 15 amino acids. V was pared by 10 bases and J by 1 base, with 18 bases between. From germline, CDR1 is MNHNS and CDR2 SASEGT. The CDR3, as DNA: TGTGCCACGTCGGGCCATCGTACAGGCACAGATACGCAGTATTTT. Its translation: CATSGHRTGTDTQYF.

The sample holds many counts of this clonotype. This chain links TRBV6-2 or TRBV6-3 with TRBJ1-1, with D possibly being TRBD1 (6 bases). The CDR3 has 18 amino acids. Germline V gives CDR1 MNHEY, CDR2 SVGEGT. The V end was cut by 2 bases, the J end by 1 base, with 20 bases between. The CDR3 loop is CASSYAGRGLPKNTEAFF. In nucleotides, the CDR3 is TGTGCCAGCAGTTACGCGGGCAGGGGCCTTCCCAAGAACACTGAAGCTTTCTTT.

This clonotype was recorded a few times. The chain uses TRBV27 and TRBJ2-7; a weak D match, TRBD1 (5 bases). Trimming took 2 bases from V and 4 from J, leaving 12 bases between them. The CDR3 runs 14 residues. CDR1 and CDR2 (germline): MNHEY, SMNVEV (reference sequence). The CDR3 spells CASSLPPDKYEQYF. In nucleotides, the CDR3 is TGTGCCAGCAGTTTACCTCCGGACAAGTACGAGCAGTACTTC.

This clonotype occurred many times. The V and J genes are TRBV5-1 and TRBJ2-7, with a tentative D call TRBD2 (6 bases). The CDR3 has 14 residues. Germline CDR1 SGHRS, CDR2 YFSETQ. Trimming took off 0 bases at V and 1 base at J, with 8 bases between the two ends. The CDR3 protein is CASSLDGSSYEQYF. For the CDR3, the DNA is TGCGCCAGCAGCTTGGACGGGAGTTCCTACGAGCAGTACTTC.

The J gene is TRBJ2-7, the V gene TRBV5-1; no clear D gene. The germline CDR1 and CDR2 sequences are SGHRS and YFSETQ. The CDR3 has 14 amino acids. The V gene lost 3 bases and the J gene lost 3 bases, with 13 bases spanning the gap. CDR3: CASSWAAGNYEQYF. The CDR3 DNA reads as TGCGCCAGCAGCTGGGCGGCCGGTAACTACGAGCAGTACTTC.

CDR3: CASSLPAHGVPYNEQFF. The CDR3, as DNA: TGTGCCAGCAGCCTACCGGCTCACGGGGTGCCCTACAATGAGCAGTTCTTC. The chain couples TRBV27 to TRBJ2-1, with TRBD2 as a possible D gene (5 bases). The CDR3 extends over 17 amino acids. V shed 6 bases and J shed 2 bases, with 20 bases lying between them. Germline V gene sequence: CDR1 MNHEY, CDR2 SMNVEV (reference sequence).

The chain links TRBV15 to TRBJ2-3; D uncertain. The length of the CDR3 is 13 residues. V was cut by 4 bases and J by 2 bases, with 7 bases left in between. Germline values: CDR1 LNHNV, CDR2 YYDKDF (reference sequence). The CDR3 reads CATSTSSTDTQYF. Written as DNA, the CDR3 is TGTGCCACCAGCACTAGTTCCACAGATACGCAGTATTTT.

This clonotype was observed a few times. The V and J genes are TRBV12-3 or TRBV12-4 and TRBJ2-2, with a possible D match to TRBD1 (6 bases). V was clipped by 6 bases and J by 6 bases, with 14 bases between them. CDR3 size: 14 residues. The CDR3 loop is CASRTHTGPGELFF. CDR3 DNA: TGTGCCAGCAGAACTCATACAGGGCCCGGGGAGCTGTTTTTT.

The chain has TRBV5-8 and TRBJ1-1, with D possibly TRBD1 on 6 matching bases. V lost 5 bases to trimming and J lost 2 bases, with 13 bases between them. Germline CDR1 reads SGHTS; CDR2 reads YDEGEE. The CDR3 runs to 14 residues. The CDR3 DNA follows: TGTGCCAGCAGTTTCGACAGGCCTAACACTGAAGCTTTCTTT. Amino acid sequence: CASSFDRPNTEAFF.

The chain employs TRBV5-6 and TRBJ1-1; D remains ambiguous. This CDR3 spans 12 amino acids. The germline V and J ends were trimmed by 0 bases and 3 bases, with 3 bases remaining between them. Germline V gene lookup returns CDR1 SGHDT and CDR2 YYEEEE. This CDR3 reads CASSLDDTEAFF. The CDR3 coding sequence is TGTGCCAGCAGCTTGGACGACACTGAAGCTTTCTTT.

This chain uses TRBV5-5 with TRBJ1-1; tentative D call: TRBD1 (5 bases). V lost 4 bases and J lost 1, with 23 bases in between. This CDR3 is built from 18 residues. CDR1 and CDR2 from the germline V gene are SGHKS and YYEKEE (reference sequence). The CDR3 DNA follows: TGTGCCAGCAGCGTTCAGGGCACGCGGAGATCGGGGAACACTGAAGCTTTCTTT. The encoded protein is CASSVQGTRRSGNTEAFF. Looking up the rest from reference TRBV5-5 and TRBJ1-1 gives the full variable domain: DAGVTQSPTHLIKTRGQQVTLRCSPISGHKSVSWYQQVLGQGPQFIFQYYEKEERGRGNFPDRFSARQFPNYSSELNVNALLLGDSALYLCASSVQGTRRSGNTEAFFGQGTRLTVV.

The gene calls are TRBV29-1 and TRBJ2-4; D assignment may be TRBD1 or TRBD2 (6 bases each). Between the trimmed V and J ends, which lost 4 bases and 8 bases, there was a span of 18 bases. The germline V gene has CDR1 SQVTM and CDR2 ANQGSEA. The CDR3 totals 14 residues. The CDR3: CSVVDSSWRDIQYF. CDR3 DNA: TGCAGCGTTGTGGACAGCTCCTGGAGGGACATTCAGTACTTC.

The chain joins TRBV4-1 to TRBJ2-7; D gene uncertain. Germline V gene sequence: CDR1 MGHRA, CDR2 YSYEKL. V dropped 2 bases and J dropped 3 bases, with 14 bases sitting between them. The CDR3 sequence is 15 residues long. CDR3 sequence (DNA): TGCGCCAGCAGCCAACCCTATAGTCTGGGCTACGAGCAGTACTTC. It translates to CASSQPYSLGYEQYF.

This chain joins TRBV7-3 and TRBJ2-1, with TRBD2 matching over 12 bases. The trim removed 5 bases at V and 6 bases at J, leaving 5 bases unmatched. Germline loops: CDR1 SGHTA, CDR2 FQGTGA. The CDR3 runs 15 residues. CDR3 coding DNA: TGTGCCAGCAGCCTCCGGACTAGCGGGGCCAATGAGCAGTTCTTC. This sequence encodes CASSLRTSGANEQFF.

Here the CDR3 reads CSASPGLAGRNEQFF. The CDR3 region has the DNA TGCAGTGCTAGTCCTGGACTAGCGGGTCGTAATGAGCAGTTCTTC. This chain uses TRBV20-1 with TRBJ2-1, with 11 bases aligning to TRBD2. This CDR3 comprises 15 residues. CDR1 DFQATT and CDR2 SNEGSKA come from the germline V gene (reference sequence). V lost 3 bases to trimming and J lost 7 bases; unmatched junction nucleotides: 8.

This clonotype appeared many times. The V call is TRBV12-3 or TRBV12-4, the J call TRBJ2-2; 9 bases align to TRBD1. V lost 4 bases to trimming and J lost 8 bases; unmatched junction nucleotides: 11. The CDR3 sequence is 16 residues long. The DNA of the CDR3 is TGTGCCAGCAGTTCCAGGCCGGGACAGGGATTGGGGGAGCTGTTTTTT. It yields the protein CASSSRPGQGLGELFF.

This sequence joins TRBV20-1 and TRBJ1-1, with D possibly being TRBD1 (6 bases). Trimming cost V 2 bases and J 8 bases, with 9 bases left between them. The CDR3 length is 11 residues. Germline CDR1 is DFQATT and CDR2 is SNEGSKA (reference sequence). CDR3 residues: CSARSGEEAFF. The DNA for the CDR3 is TGCAGTGCTAGATCAGGGGAGGAAGCTTTCTTT.

This clonotype was counted only a few times. The chain carries TRBV20-1 and TRBJ2-7; the D is unclear. Between the trimmed V and J ends, which lost 5 bases and 4 bases, there was a span of 15 bases. This CDR3 has 13 amino acids. Germline assignment: CDR1 DFQATT and CDR2 SNEGSKA (reference sequence). The CDR3 bases are TGCAGTGCTTCGTCGGGCTTCGGGTACGAGCAGTACTTC. Translating it yields CSASSGFGYEQYF.